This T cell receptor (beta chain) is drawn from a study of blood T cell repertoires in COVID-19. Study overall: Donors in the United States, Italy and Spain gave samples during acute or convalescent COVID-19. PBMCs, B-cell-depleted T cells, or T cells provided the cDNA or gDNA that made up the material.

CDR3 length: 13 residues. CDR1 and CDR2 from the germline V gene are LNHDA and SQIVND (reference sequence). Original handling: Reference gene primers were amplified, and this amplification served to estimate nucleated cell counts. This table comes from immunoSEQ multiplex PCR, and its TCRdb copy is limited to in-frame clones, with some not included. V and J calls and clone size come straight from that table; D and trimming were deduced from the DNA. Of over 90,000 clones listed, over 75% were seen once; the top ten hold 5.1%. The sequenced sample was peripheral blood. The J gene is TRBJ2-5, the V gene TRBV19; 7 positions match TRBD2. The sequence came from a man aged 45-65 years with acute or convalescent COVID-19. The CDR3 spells CAFVRGEEETQYF. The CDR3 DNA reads TGTGCTTTCGTCCGGGGGGAAGAGGAGACCCAGTACTTC.